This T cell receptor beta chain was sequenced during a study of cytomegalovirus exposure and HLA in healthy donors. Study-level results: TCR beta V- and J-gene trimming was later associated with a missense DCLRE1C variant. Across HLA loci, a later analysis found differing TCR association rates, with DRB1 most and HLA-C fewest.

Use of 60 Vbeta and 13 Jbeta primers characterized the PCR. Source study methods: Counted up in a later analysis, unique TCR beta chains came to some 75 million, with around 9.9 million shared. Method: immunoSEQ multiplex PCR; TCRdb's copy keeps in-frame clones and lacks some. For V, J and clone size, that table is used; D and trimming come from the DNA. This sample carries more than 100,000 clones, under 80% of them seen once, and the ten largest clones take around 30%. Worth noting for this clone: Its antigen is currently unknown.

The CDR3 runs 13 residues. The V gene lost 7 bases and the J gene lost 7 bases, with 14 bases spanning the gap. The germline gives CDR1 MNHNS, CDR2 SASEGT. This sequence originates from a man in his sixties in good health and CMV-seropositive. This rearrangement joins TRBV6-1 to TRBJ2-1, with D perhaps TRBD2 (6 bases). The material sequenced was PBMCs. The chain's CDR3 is CASKEGLWNEQFF. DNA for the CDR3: TGTGCCAGCAAGGAGGGGTTATGGAATGAGCAGTTCTTC.